This paragraph covers one T cell receptor (beta chain) sequence. What it binds is not known. Sequencing used immunoSEQ multiplex PCR; TCRdb keeps in-frame clones, though not all of them. The repertoire includes nearly 2 million clones, about 95% of them detected once, and around 1% sits in the top ten. This sample stems from a study of shared clonotypes between healthy human individuals. Turning to the study itself: Researchers assigned three CD4 naive, three CD4 memory, two CD8 naive and one CD8 memory plate to each donor.

The CDR3 spans 16 residues. Germline CDR1 MNHEY, CDR2 SMNVEV (reference sequence). The germline V and J ends were trimmed by 2 bases and 3 bases, with 14 bases remaining between them. Study-wide results and limits: Estimated clonotype richness was generally higher in naive than memory subsets.

Terminally differentiated effector memory CD45RA+ cells were left out of the naive CD8 fraction, which was CD45RO-negative and positively selected for CCR7. The chain has TRBV27 and TRBJ2-1; D gene uncertain. This receptor was obtained from a man between 18 and 29 years old in good health. Sequencing was performed on naive CD8+ T cells sorted from blood. CDR3 nucleotides: TGTGCCAGCAGTTTAAGAGACTTAGGGATCTACAATGAGCAGTTCTTC. This translates into CASSLRDLGIYNEQFF.